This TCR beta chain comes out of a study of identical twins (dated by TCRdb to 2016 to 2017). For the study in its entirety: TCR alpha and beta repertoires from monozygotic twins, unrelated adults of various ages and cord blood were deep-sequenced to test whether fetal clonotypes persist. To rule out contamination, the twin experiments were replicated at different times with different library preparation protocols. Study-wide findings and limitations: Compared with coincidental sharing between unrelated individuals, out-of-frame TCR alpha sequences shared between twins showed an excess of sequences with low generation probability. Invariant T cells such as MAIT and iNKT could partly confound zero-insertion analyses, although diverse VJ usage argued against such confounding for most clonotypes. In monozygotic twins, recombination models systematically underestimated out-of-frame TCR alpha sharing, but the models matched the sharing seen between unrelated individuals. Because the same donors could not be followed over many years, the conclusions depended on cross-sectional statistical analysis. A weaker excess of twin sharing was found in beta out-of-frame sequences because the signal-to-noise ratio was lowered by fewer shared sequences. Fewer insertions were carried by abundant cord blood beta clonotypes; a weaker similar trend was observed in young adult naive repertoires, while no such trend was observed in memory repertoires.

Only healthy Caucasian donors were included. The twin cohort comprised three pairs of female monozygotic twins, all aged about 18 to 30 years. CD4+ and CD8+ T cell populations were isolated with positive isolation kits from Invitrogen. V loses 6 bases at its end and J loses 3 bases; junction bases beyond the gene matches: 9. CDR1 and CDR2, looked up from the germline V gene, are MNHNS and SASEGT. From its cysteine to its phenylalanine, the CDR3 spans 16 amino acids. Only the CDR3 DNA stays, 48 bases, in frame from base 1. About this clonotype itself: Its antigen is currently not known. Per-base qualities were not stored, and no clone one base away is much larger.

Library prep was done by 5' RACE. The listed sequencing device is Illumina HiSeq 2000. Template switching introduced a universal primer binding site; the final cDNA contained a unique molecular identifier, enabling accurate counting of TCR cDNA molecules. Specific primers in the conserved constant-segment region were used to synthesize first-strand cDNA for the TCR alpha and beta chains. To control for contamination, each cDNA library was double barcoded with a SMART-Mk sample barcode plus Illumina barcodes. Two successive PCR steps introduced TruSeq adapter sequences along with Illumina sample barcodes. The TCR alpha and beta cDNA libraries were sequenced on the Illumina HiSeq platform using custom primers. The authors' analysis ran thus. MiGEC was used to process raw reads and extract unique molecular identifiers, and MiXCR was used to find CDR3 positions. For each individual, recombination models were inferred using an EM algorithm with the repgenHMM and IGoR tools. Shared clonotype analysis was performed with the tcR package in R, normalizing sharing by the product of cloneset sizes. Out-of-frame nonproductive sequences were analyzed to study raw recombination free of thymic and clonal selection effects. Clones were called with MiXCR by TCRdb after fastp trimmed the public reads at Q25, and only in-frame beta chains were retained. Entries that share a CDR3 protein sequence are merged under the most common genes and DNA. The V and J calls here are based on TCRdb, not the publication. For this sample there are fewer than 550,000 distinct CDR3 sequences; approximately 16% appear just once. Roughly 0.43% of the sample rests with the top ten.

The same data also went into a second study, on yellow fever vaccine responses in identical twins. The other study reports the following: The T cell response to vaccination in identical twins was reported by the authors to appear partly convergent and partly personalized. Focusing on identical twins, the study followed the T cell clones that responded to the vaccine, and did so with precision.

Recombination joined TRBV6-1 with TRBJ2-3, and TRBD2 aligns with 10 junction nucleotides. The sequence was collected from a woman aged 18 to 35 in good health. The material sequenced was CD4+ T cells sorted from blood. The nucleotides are TGTGCCAGCAGGCGGGGACTAGCGAGAGGTACAGATACGCAGTATTTT. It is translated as CASRRGLARGTDTQYF.